Sequencing of this T cell receptor (beta chain) was carried out in a study of OX40 agonist ivuxolimab in advanced cancers. Regarding the research as a whole: Ivuxolimab was a fully human IgG2 agonistic monoclonal antibody targeting the costimulatory receptor OX40 (CD134). Intravenous ivuxolimab was administered to patients every 2 weeks at six dose levels: 0.01, 0.1, 0.3, 1.5, 3 and 10 mg/kg. Of the approximately 54 patients in dose escalation, about 20 had hepatocellular carcinoma, some 15 had melanoma, 9 had renal cell carcinoma and 9 had head and neck cancer. A male proportion of around 81% and a mean age of approximately 61 years, ranging from roughly 23 to 80, were recorded for the dose-escalation cohort. Patients were allowed to have had prior anti-PD-1, anti-PD-L1 or anti-CTLA-4 therapy, and 40% of the dose-escalation patients had previously received checkpoint inhibitors. Partial responses occurred in three dose-escalation patients: two with cutaneous melanoma and one with hepatocellular carcinoma. Peripheral TCRbeta sequencing was intended to test whether TCR sequence diversity was altered and clonal T-cell expansion was caused by ivuxolimab. The monotherapy dose-escalation portion (N ≈ 55 patients) of the phase I ivuxolimab trial is reported in the paper.

The study at large found these results: At doses from 0.1 to 3.0 mg/kg, clonal expansion was seen in both CD4+ and CD8+ blood T cells between baseline and week 6. After ivuxolimab, CD8+ T cells had more expanded clones than CD4+ T cells on average. Low levels of normalized T-cell clonal expansion were also seen in some patients who did not respond. Partial responders in the 0.1-3.0 mg/kg groups had among the lowest normalized peripheral clonal expansion, especially among CD8+ T cells. The antigen specificity of the peripheral T cells that underwent clonal expansion was not determined.

This clone has just one count. The antigen it recognizes is unknown. Per-base qualities were not stored, and no clone one base away is much larger. The trial excluded patients who had a history of autoimmune disease or who were on systemic immunosuppression. In every dose cohort, peripheral blood was drawn for TCR sequencing at baseline, cycle 4 day 1, and cycle 7 day 1. Samples came from an open-label, multicenter, first-in-human phase I dose-escalation trial of ivuxolimab. The trial enrolled adults with locally advanced or metastatic head and neck squamous cell, hepatocellular, melanoma or renal cell carcinoma. Before TCR sequencing, CD4+ T cells and CD8+ T cells from peripheral blood were sorted into separate populations. V trim: 4 bases; J trim: 5 bases; unmatched bases: 8. The CDR3 spans 14 residues, from the cysteine through the phenylalanine. Of all the DNA, just the CDR3 is kept, 42 bases in frame from base 1. Per the germline V gene, SGHRS is the CDR1 and YFSETQ is the CDR2.

Genomic DNA was extracted from sorted cells for sequencing of the TCRbeta CDR3 region. TCRbeta CDR3 regions were sequenced using the immunoSEQ Assay. TCRdb limited this immuneACCESS table to in-frame rearrangements with V and J called. A share of clones is missing; checked studies link under half to unresolved V genes, and the rest is unexplained. For this sample the table gives tens of thousands of clones, of which roughly 84% were detected only once. The top ten clones comprise less than 0.4% of the sample. This receptor was obtained from an adult with an advanced solid tumor such as melanoma, head and neck, liver or kidney cancer. This specimen consisted of CD4+ or CD8+ T cells sorted from blood, obtained in a trial of the OX40 agonist ivuxolimab. The rearranged segments are TRBV5-1 and TRBJ1-1; a stretch of 7 junction bases matches TRBD1. The encoded CDR3 is CASSIGQDFTEAFF. The DNA is TGCGCCAGCAGCATTGGACAGGATTTTACTGAAGCTTTCTTT.